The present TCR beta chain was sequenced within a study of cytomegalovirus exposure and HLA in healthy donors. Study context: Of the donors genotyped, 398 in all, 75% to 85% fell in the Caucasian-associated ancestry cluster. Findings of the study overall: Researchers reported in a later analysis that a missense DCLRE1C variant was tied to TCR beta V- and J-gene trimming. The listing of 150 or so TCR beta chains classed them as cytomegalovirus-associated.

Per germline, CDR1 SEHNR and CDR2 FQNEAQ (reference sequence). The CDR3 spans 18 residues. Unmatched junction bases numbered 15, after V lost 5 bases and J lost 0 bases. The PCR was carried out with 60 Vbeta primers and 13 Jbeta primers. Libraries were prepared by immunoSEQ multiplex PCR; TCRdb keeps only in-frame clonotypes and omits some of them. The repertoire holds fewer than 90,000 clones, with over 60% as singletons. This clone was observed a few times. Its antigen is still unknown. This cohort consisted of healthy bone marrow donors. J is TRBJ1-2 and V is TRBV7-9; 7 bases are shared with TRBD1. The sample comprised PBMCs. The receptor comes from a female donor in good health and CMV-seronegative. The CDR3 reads CASSARGGGTETNYGYTF. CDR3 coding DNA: TGTGCCAGCAGCGCCAGAGGAGGTGGGACAGAAACTAACTATGGCTACACCTTC.